The rows below give T cell receptor beta chains drawn from one sample of a study of T cell responses to AZD1222 COVID-19 vaccine. Sequenced by immunoSEQ multiplex PCR; TCRdb stores in-frame clones only, minus some. The sample has some 130,000 clones; approximately 84% are singletons. The source was peripheral blood, collected on day 0 of AZD1222 vaccination. Receptor source: an adult in good health. CDR3s leave out the opening cysteine and the closing phenylalanine or tryptophan. Fields, in order: J gene, V gene, D gene, clone size, CDR3 protein. A D gene is named only where the DNA matches it firmly. Not all rows give a size; the values are once, few, many and, for expanded clones, a class.

j_gene: TRBJ1-2; v_gene: TRBV28; d_gene: TRBD1; abundance: once; CDR3aa: ASSFRGRDGYT
j_gene: TRBJ1-1; v_gene: TRBV29-1; d_gene: -; abundance: once; CDR3aa: SVEPGSRNTEAF
j_gene: TRBJ1-2; v_gene: TRBV6-5; d_gene: -; abundance: -; CDR3aa: ASSLRPLGGYGYT
j_gene: TRBJ1-2; v_gene: TRBV28; d_gene: -; abundance: -; CDR3aa: ASRTAYNYGYT
j_gene: TRBJ1-4; v_gene: TRBV7-3; d_gene: -; abundance: -; CDR3aa: ASSPRSGEKLF
j_gene: TRBJ1-4; v_gene: TRBV5-1; d_gene: TRBD1; abundance: -; CDR3aa: ASSLDPGGADEKLF
j_gene: TRBJ1-6; v_gene: TRBV5-6; d_gene: -; abundance: -; CDR3aa: ASSPPRGGGSYNSPLH
j_gene: TRBJ1-6; v_gene: TRBV7-6; d_gene: -; abundance: -; CDR3aa: ASSPRSLGRTYNSPLH
j_gene: TRBJ2-7; v_gene: TRBV30; d_gene: -; abundance: few; CDR3aa: AWTPGTVYEQY
j_gene: TRBJ2-2; v_gene: TRBV5-1; d_gene: -; abundance: -; CDR3aa: ASSSQQGTGELF
j_gene: TRBJ1-2; v_gene: TRBV6-5; d_gene: TRBD1; abundance: few; CDR3aa: ASSYLGTGKGDGYT
j_gene: TRBJ1-2; v_gene: TRBV25-1; d_gene: -; abundance: -; CDR3aa: ASSESGMSYGYT
j_gene: TRBJ1-2; v_gene: TRBV10-3; d_gene: -; abundance: -; CDR3aa: AIDGDSGYGYT
j_gene: TRBJ1-2; v_gene: TRBV28; d_gene: TRBD1; abundance: -; CDR3aa: ASSIFNGDSPNYGYT
j_gene: TRBJ1-5; v_gene: TRBV6-5; d_gene: -; abundance: once; CDR3aa: ASSKTGNQPQH
j_gene: TRBJ2-4; v_gene: TRBV7-8; d_gene: TRBD1; abundance: once; CDR3aa: ASSLVDRGIQY
j_gene: TRBJ1-1; v_gene: TRBV5-1; d_gene: TRBD1; abundance: -; CDR3aa: ASTIKGTGTGGTEAF
j_gene: TRBJ2-6; v_gene: TRBV11-2; d_gene: -; abundance: -; CDR3aa: ASSLDLNRVLSGANVLT
j_gene: TRBJ1-3; v_gene: TRBV3-1/TRBV3-2; d_gene: -; abundance: -; CDR3aa: ASSQGRTVGNTIY
j_gene: TRBJ1-3; v_gene: TRBV6-5; d_gene: -; abundance: -; CDR3aa: ASSYSVGRPGNTIY
j_gene: TRBJ1-2; v_gene: TRBV19; d_gene: TRBD1; abundance: few; CDR3aa: ASSRRDRESYGYT
j_gene: TRBJ2-1; v_gene: TRBV5-1; d_gene: TRBD2; abundance: -; CDR3aa: ASSRTGLAINNEQF
j_gene: TRBJ1-1; v_gene: TRBV6-1; d_gene: -; abundance: -; CDR3aa: ASSDMAAYTEAF
j_gene: TRBJ1-3; v_gene: TRBV28; d_gene: TRBD1; abundance: -; CDR3aa: ASRRKTGAGNTIY
j_gene: TRBJ2-3; v_gene: TRBV6-5; d_gene: -; abundance: -; CDR3aa: ASNPQPPEDTQY
j_gene: TRBJ1-3; v_gene: TRBV10-3; d_gene: TRBD1; abundance: -; CDR3aa: AIKDGRGSGNTIY
j_gene: TRBJ1-2; v_gene: TRBV10-3; d_gene: TRBD1; abundance: -; CDR3aa: AISDRTGGNYGYT
j_gene: TRBJ2-2; v_gene: TRBV28; d_gene: TRBD2; abundance: -; CDR3aa: ASSPSGGAFGELF
j_gene: TRBJ1-1; v_gene: TRBV5-5; d_gene: -; abundance: -; CDR3aa: ASSLVPTEAF
j_gene: TRBJ1-4; v_gene: TRBV7-3; d_gene: -; abundance: -; CDR3aa: ASSRGGSTNEKLF
j_gene: TRBJ1-1; v_gene: TRBV12-3/TRBV12-4; d_gene: -; abundance: -; CDR3aa: ASSSEQGSAF
j_gene: TRBJ1-5; v_gene: TRBV19; d_gene: -; abundance: -; CDR3aa: ASSTIKTVVSQPQH
j_gene: TRBJ1-2; v_gene: TRBV28; d_gene: -; abundance: -; CDR3aa: ASSPSSGRSGYT
j_gene: TRBJ1-1; v_gene: TRBV7-8; d_gene: -; abundance: -; CDR3aa: ASSLASVNTEAF
j_gene: TRBJ2-5; v_gene: TRBV5-1; d_gene: -; abundance: -; CDR3aa: ASSLDGRSQETQY
j_gene: TRBJ2-3; v_gene: TRBV27; d_gene: TRBD1; abundance: -; CDR3aa: ASSWDRLTDTQY
j_gene: TRBJ2-3; v_gene: TRBV10-3; d_gene: -; abundance: -; CDR3aa: AIRVSTDTQY
j_gene: TRBJ1-6; v_gene: TRBV6-5; d_gene: -; abundance: -; CDR3aa: ASSLDRVISPLH
j_gene: TRBJ1-2; v_gene: TRBV6-5; d_gene: -; abundance: -; CDR3aa: ASSPGLLSVYGYT
j_gene: TRBJ1-5; v_gene: TRBV7-2; d_gene: TRBD1; abundance: few; CDR3aa: ASRDRQGSNQPQH
j_gene: TRBJ2-1; v_gene: TRBV19; d_gene: -; abundance: few; CDR3aa: ASSIGQNNEQF
j_gene: TRBJ2-5; v_gene: TRBV5-1; d_gene: -; abundance: -; CDR3aa: ASSPRAAETQY
j_gene: TRBJ1-5; v_gene: TRBV28; d_gene: -; abundance: -; CDR3aa: ASSFGDVNQPQH
j_gene: TRBJ2-1; v_gene: TRBV7-8; d_gene: -; abundance: few; CDR3aa: ASSLGLPVDRQF